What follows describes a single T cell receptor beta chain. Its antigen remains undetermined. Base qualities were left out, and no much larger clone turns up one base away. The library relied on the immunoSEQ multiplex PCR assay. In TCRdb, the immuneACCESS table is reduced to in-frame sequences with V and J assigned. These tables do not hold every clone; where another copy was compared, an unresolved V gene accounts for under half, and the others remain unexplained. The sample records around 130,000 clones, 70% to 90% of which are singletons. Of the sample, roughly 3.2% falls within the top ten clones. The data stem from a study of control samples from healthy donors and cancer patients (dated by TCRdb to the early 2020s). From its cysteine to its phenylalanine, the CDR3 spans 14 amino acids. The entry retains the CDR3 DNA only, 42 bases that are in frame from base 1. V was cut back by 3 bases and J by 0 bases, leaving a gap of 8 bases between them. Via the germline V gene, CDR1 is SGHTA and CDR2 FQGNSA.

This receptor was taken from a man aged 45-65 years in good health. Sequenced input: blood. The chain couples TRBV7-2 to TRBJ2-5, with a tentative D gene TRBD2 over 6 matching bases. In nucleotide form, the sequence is TGTGCCAGCAGCTTCGGGAGAAACCAAGAGACCCAGTACTTC. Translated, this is CASSFGRNQETQYF.